This T cell receptor beta chain came from a study of cytomegalovirus exposure and HLA in healthy donors. Study conclusions and caveats: Cytomegalovirus-associated status was assigned to about 180 TCR beta chains. Reported performance of the classifier showed diagnosis of cytomegalovirus status with high specificity and sensitivity.

Regarding this clone: Its specificity is unknown.

Clones were read by immunoSEQ multiplex PCR, and TCRdb kept only the in-frame ones, dropping some. The sample gives tens of thousands of clones, roughly 91% of which show up once; 1.5% to 2% is in the top ten. Trimming left V 4 bases short and J 4 bases short, with 8 bases between. The CDR3 covers 13 residues. The germline gives CDR1 SGHVS, CDR2 FQNEAQ. This chain links TRBV7-8 with TRBJ2-1; no definite D call. The specimen sequenced was PBMCs. The sequence was collected from a woman under 30 in good health and CMV-seronegative. The CDR3 DNA reads TGTGCCAGCAGCTCAGGATTATACAATGAGCAGTTCTTC. This codes for CASSSGLYNEQFF.